Following are 30 T cell receptor beta chains from one sample sequenced in a study of shared clonotypes between healthy human individuals. Profiled with immunoSEQ multiplex PCR; TCRdb holds only in-frame clones, not every one. The table includes about 2.2 million clones, roughly 95% detected once. CD8 cells classed as naive were CD45RO-negative and positively selected for CCR7, excluding terminally differentiated effector memory CD45RA+ cells. The sequenced sample consisted of naive CD8+ T cells from PBMCs. The source of these receptors is a man between 18 and 29 years old in good health. Some clones in this sample may be carry-over from other donors' samples.

V gene TRBV9 combines with J gene TRBJ1-1; 7 nucleotides line up with TRBD1. Germline CDR1 reads SGDLS; CDR2 reads YYNGEE. CDR3 size: 15 residues. With V trimmed by 3 bases and J by 3 bases, 8 bases remained unmatched. CDR3 residues: CASSAGQEIYTEAFF. CDR3 bases: TGTGCCAGCAGCGCCGGACAGGAAATATACACTGAAGCTTTCTTT.

The gene calls are TRBV7-8 and TRBJ2-1; 7 bases line up with TRBD2. Per germline, CDR1 SGHVS and CDR2 FQNEAQ. There are 16 residues in the CDR3. V was clipped by 1 base and J by 0 bases; unmatched bases: 3. Here the CDR3 DNA reads TGTGCCAGCAGCTTAGTTAGCGGGTACTCCTACAATGAGCAGTTCTTC. This codes for CASSLVSGYSYNEQFF. The variable domain in full, with the rest retrieved from reference TRBV7-8 and TRBJ2-1, is GAGVSQSPRYKVAKRGQDVALRCDPISGHVSLFWYQQALGQGPEFLTYFQNEAQLDKSGLPSDRFFAERPEGSVSTLKIQRTQQEDSAVYLCASSLVSGYSYNEQFFGPGTRLTVL.

The V gene is TRBV7-6, the J gene TRBJ1-1; the match to TRBD1 covers 10 bases. The germline CDR1 and CDR2 sequences are SGHVS and FNYEAQ. With 4 bases clipped from V and 2 bases from J, the junction kept 10 bases outside the gene matches. This CDR3 region has 17 residues. CDR3 protein: CASSSRRQGADNTEAFF. CDR3 in DNA: TGTGCCAGCAGCTCCCGTCGACAGGGGGCTGATAACACTGAAGCTTTCTTT.

The rearrangement uses TRBV4-2 and TRBJ2-7; TRBD2 matches at 9 bases. The CDR3 totals 16 residues. V was pared by 3 bases and J by 6 bases, with 12 bases of the junction left unmatched. CDR1 is LGHNA and CDR2 is YNFKEQ in the germline V gene. CDR3: CASSHQTSGGPGEQYF. For the CDR3, the DNA is TGTGCCAGCAGCCACCAGACTAGCGGAGGCCCCGGCGAGCAGTACTTC.

V is TRBV6-5 and J is TRBJ1-5; unclear D gene. This CDR3 has 13 residues. Between the trimmed V and J ends, which lost 6 bases and 0 bases, there was a span of 6 bases. In germline, CDR1 is MNHEY, CDR2 SVGAGI. The CDR3 DNA reads TGTGCCAGCAGGTGGAATAGCAATCAGCCCCAGCATTTT. This translates into CASRWNSNQPQHF.

The chain combines TRBV7-9 with TRBJ2-7, with 9 bases that match TRBD1. CDR1 and CDR2 from the germline V gene are SEHNR and FQNEAQ (reference sequence). Trimming cost V 11 bases and J 6 bases; bases outside gene matches: 11. This CDR3 region has 13 residues. The CDR3 DNA sequence: TGTGCCTTCCAACAGGGGGCGCGAGGCGAGCAGTACTTC. Encoded protein: CAFQQGARGEQYF.

This sequence joins TRBV5-1 and TRBJ2-1, with D uncertain. V lost 3 bases and J 3 bases, leaving 16 bases between the germline ends. This CDR3 has 16 amino acids. Germline V gene sequence: CDR1 SGHRS, CDR2 YFSETQ. The chain's CDR3 is CASSSISGFNYNEQFF. Written as DNA, the CDR3 is TGCGCCAGCAGCTCGATCAGTGGATTCAACTACAATGAGCAGTTCTTC.

The chain joins TRBV30 to TRBJ2-7; D possibly matches TRBD1 or TRBD2 (5 bases each). The CDR3 consists of 16 residues. Between the trimmed V and J ends, which lost 7 bases and 2 bases, there was a span of 24 bases. Germline V lookup: CDR1 GTSNPN, CDR2 SVGIG (reference sequence). The CDR3: CASFPGPTYSPYEQYF. For the CDR3, the DNA is TGTGCCTCTTTTCCGGGACCTACCTATAGCCCCTACGAGCAGTACTTC.

The gene calls are TRBV7-3 and TRBJ2-3; maybe TRBD2 (6 bases). Germline V gives CDR1 SGHTA, CDR2 FQGTGA. This CDR3 spans 16 amino acids. Trimming shortened V by 4 bases and J by 2 bases, and 16 bases separated the two germline ends. The CDR3 loop is CASSYGGAGVTDTQYF. CDR3 in DNA: TGTGCCAGCAGCTACGGGGGAGCTGGGGTCACAGATACGCAGTATTTT.

The chain combines TRBV6-1 with TRBJ2-1; TRBD1 might be the D (6 bases). The CDR3 is 15 residues long. Germline CDR1 MNHNS, CDR2 SASEGT. The V gene lost 4 bases and the J gene lost 7 bases, with 17 bases spanning the gap. The CDR3: CASSAGPWTANEQFF. CDR3 nucleotides: TGTGCCAGCAGTGCAGGGCCGTGGACAGCGAATGAGCAGTTCTTC.

Comment on this clone: This specimen includes other DNA sequences encoding the same CDR3. The V call is TRBV27, the J call TRBJ1-2; 7 positions match TRBD1. The CDR3 extends over 14 amino acids. CDR1 is MNHEY, CDR2 SMNVEV, per germline (reference sequence). The ends lost 2 bases at V and 2 bases at J; junction bases unmatched: 2. The CDR3 region is CASSLRGLNYGYTF. The CDR3 DNA follows: TGTGCCAGCAGTTTAAGGGGGCTCAACTATGGCTACACCTTC.

This chain links TRBV6-5 with TRBJ2-3, with 11 bases that match TRBD2. CDR3 length: 16 amino acids. The V segment lost 2 bases and the J segment 2 bases; nucleotides outside the gene matches: 3. Germline CDR1 and CDR2: MNHEY and SVGAGI. DNA for the CDR3: TGTGCCAGCAGTTACGGGACTAGCGGTCCCACAGATACGCAGTATTTT. Translation: CASSYGTSGPTDTQYF.

V gene TRBV10-3 combines with J gene TRBJ1-1, with D possibly TRBD1 on 5 matching bases. The germline V gene encodes CDR1 ENHRY and CDR2 SYGVKD. Between the trimmed V and J ends, which lost 3 bases and 7 bases, there was a span of 15 bases. This CDR3 has 14 residues. CDR3 protein: CAISDQTGTVEAFF. The CDR3 DNA sequence: TGTGCCATCAGTGACCAAACGGGGACCGTTGAAGCTTTCTTT.

The chain has TRBV4-3 and TRBJ1-6, with D possibly matching TRBD1 (5 bases). V shed 2 bases and J shed 0 bases, with 20 bases lying between them. This CDR3 region has 20 residues. Per the germline V gene, CDR1 is LGHNA and CDR2 is YSLEER. The CDR3 DNA follows: TGCGCCAGCAGCCAACTTAAATCTCCGGGACTCAGCTCCTATAATTCACCCCTCCACTTT. Its protein is CASSQLKSPGLSSYNSPLHF.

This chain connects TRBV5-1 to TRBJ1-1; 11 nucleotides line up with TRBD1. CDR1 and CDR2 (germline): SGHRS, YFSETQ. With 8 bases clipped from V and 5 bases from J, the junction kept 11 bases outside the gene matches. The CDR3 is 15 amino acids. The CDR3 coding sequence is TGCGCCAGTACTTACGGGACAGGGGGAAGGACTGAAGCTTTCTTT. This translates into CASTYGTGGRTEAFF.

The CDR3 region is CASRKGTDQETQYF. The CDR3 bases are TGTGCCAGCAGGAAGGGGACAGATCAAGAGACCCAGTACTTC. The chain combines TRBV7-6 with TRBJ2-5; 7 positions agree with TRBD1. V dropped 6 bases and J dropped 2; count of bases not matched to a gene: 6. Germline-derived CDR1 and CDR2 are SGHVS and FNYEAQ. This CDR3 is built from 14 residues.

This chain joins TRBV28 and TRBJ2-2; 7 bases map to TRBD2. Germline lookup yields CDR1 MDHEN and CDR2 SYDVKM. This CDR3 is 15 amino acids long. V shed 1 base and J 5 bases; nucleotides not matched to a gene: 4. CDR3 sequence (DNA): TGTGCCAGCAGTTTATTTGCGGGAGCTACCGGGGAGCTGTTTTTT. Translated, it gives CASSLFAGATGELFF.

V and J are TRBV5-1 and TRBJ2-7; 13 bases line up with TRBD2. This CDR3 is built from 17 residues. In germline, CDR1 is SGHRS, CDR2 YFSETQ. J lost 0 bases, V lost 6 bases, and 9 bases had no gene match. The CDR3 DNA is TGCGCCAGCAACCTACTAGCGGGAGGGCCATCCTCCTACGAGCAGTACTTC. Protein: CASNLLAGGPSSYEQYF.

This chain joins TRBV9 and TRBJ2-7; D possibly corresponds to TRBD2 (5 bases). There are 15 residues in the CDR3. Germline V gene lookup returns CDR1 SGDLS and CDR2 YYNGEE. V was cut by 3 bases and J by 0 bases, with 13 bases left in between. As DNA, the CDR3 is TGTGCCAGCAGCGGCAACCGGGGTCCCTCCTACGAGCAGTACTTC. It encodes CASSGNRGPSYEQYF.

The gene calls are TRBV7-8 and TRBJ1-2; TRBD1 matches 10 bases. The CDR3 is made up of 14 amino acids. Germline CDR1 reads SGHVS; CDR2 reads FQNEAQ. The ends lost 4 bases at V and 7 bases at J; junction bases unmatched: 6. CDR3 in DNA: TGTGCCAGCAGCTCTGACAGGGGGCAGGGTGGCTACACCTTC. Encoded protein: CASSSDRGQGGYTF.

CDR3 loop: CASSDVRGWDQPQHF. Written as DNA, the CDR3 is TGTGCCAGCAGTGATGTCAGGGGCTGGGATCAGCCCCAGCATTTT. The V and J genes are TRBV6-1 and TRBJ1-5; maybe TRBD1 (6 bases). Germline V gives CDR1 MNHNS, CDR2 SASEGT. The ends were cut back, 3 bases at V and 5 bases at J, with 14 bases in the middle. This CDR3 comprises 15 residues.

The V and J genes are TRBV25-1 and TRBJ1-2; D remains ambiguous. Germline V gives CDR1 MGHDK, CDR2 SYGVNS. This CDR3 contains 13 residues. Trimming removed 4 bases at V and 5 bases at J, with 11 bases between. The CDR3 here is CASSATGSYGYTF. CDR3 nucleotides: TGTGCCAGCAGTGCCACCGGAAGTTATGGCTACACCTTC.

This sequence joins TRBV4-1 and TRBJ2-7; D is unresolved. In germline, CDR1 is MGHRA, CDR2 YSYEKL. Deletions cut 0 bases from V and 6 bases from J, with 6 bases between. The CDR3 has 12 residues. The CDR3 region has the DNA TGCGCCAGCAGCCAAGAAGGGCGCGAGCAGTACTTC. It codes for CASSQEGREQYF.

V is TRBV5-6 and J is TRBJ2-2, with no clear D. Trimming shortened V by 5 bases and J by 6 bases, and 8 bases separated the two germline ends. The CDR3 totals 12 residues. Germline V CDR1 and CDR2: SGHDT, YYEEEE. The CDR3 sequence is CASRPWSGELFF. Written as DNA, the CDR3 is TGTGCCAGCAGGCCTTGGTCCGGGGAGCTGTTTTTT.

The rearrangement links TRBV7-9 to TRBJ2-3, with D possibly TRBD2 on 7 matching bases. Trimming stripped 1 base from V and 2 bases from J, with 10 bases between. Germline CDR1 reads SEHNR; CDR2 reads FQNEAQ (reference sequence). The CDR3 consists of 15 residues. This chain's CDR3 is CASSLEGGITDTQYF. CDR3 nucleotide sequence: TGTGCCAGCAGCTTAGAGGGGGGGATCACAGATACGCAGTATTTT.

The chain carries TRBV28 and TRBJ2-2, with unresolved D. The CDR3 has 16 amino acids. Germline V gene data show CDR1 as MDHEN and CDR2 as SYDVKM. The V end lost 6 bases, the J end lost 2 bases, and 16 bases lay between the germline ends. This CDR3 is CASSLIRRINTGELFF. In DNA, the CDR3 is TGTGCCAGCAGCCTAATCCGCCGAATAAACACCGGGGAGCTGTTTTTT. Full variable domain (outside the CDR3, taken from reference TRBV28 and TRBJ2-2): DVKVTQSSRYLVKRTGEKVFLECVQDMDHENMFWYRQDPGLGLRLIYFSYDVKMKEKGDIPEGYSVSREKKERFSLILESASTNQTSMYLCASSLIRRINTGELFFGEGSRLTVL.

The V and J genes are TRBV19 and TRBJ2-7; D is undetermined. The CDR3 has 14 residues. Germline V gene sequence: CDR1 LNHDA, CDR2 SQIVND (reference sequence). V lost 5 bases to trimming and J lost 0 bases, with 11 bases between them. The CDR3 sequence is CASSFGVGSYEQYF. In DNA, the CDR3 is TGTGCCAGTAGTTTTGGCGTCGGCTCCTACGAGCAGTACTTC.

A note on this clone: This sample also contains other DNA sequences that code for the same CDR3. The chain is built from TRBV27 and TRBJ2-7; the D is unclear. This CDR3 has 13 residues. V dropped 2 bases and J dropped 2 bases, with 7 bases sitting between them. CDR1 is MNHEY, CDR2 SMNVEV, per germline (reference sequence). The CDR3 DNA sequence: TGTGCCAGCAGTTTAGGTCGCACCTACGAGCAGTACTTC. Its translation: CASSLGRTYEQYF.

The chain joins TRBV6-4 to TRBJ2-7; the match to TRBD1 covers 9 bases. CDR1 is MRHNA and CDR2 is SNTAGT in the germline V gene. This CDR3 is 17 amino acids long. V shed 9 bases and J 3 bases; nucleotides not matched to a gene: 18. The CDR3 is CARDRGQGLLYGYEQYF. DNA of the CDR3: TGTGCCAGGGACAGAGGACAGGGGTTATTATACGGCTACGAGCAGTACTTC.

This chain links TRBV7-2 with TRBJ2-7, with D possibly being TRBD2 (5 bases). The germline CDR1 and CDR2 sequences are SGHTA and FQGNSA. The germline V and J ends were trimmed by 5 bases and 2 bases, with 13 bases remaining between them. This CDR3 contains 14 residues. CDR3: CASSLGLRTYEQYF. DNA for the CDR3: TGTGCCAGCAGCCTAGGACTGAGAACCTACGAGCAGTACTTC.